This T cell receptor beta chain was captured in a study of blood T cell repertoires in COVID-19. The germline V and J ends were trimmed by 10 bases and 3 bases, with 17 bases remaining between them. The CDR3 length is 14 residues. CDR1 is SGHNT, CDR2 YYREEE, per germline (reference sequence). Generated by immunoSEQ multiplex PCR, the TCRdb table keeps only in-frame clones and is missing some. The sample has about 250,000 clones; 85% are singletons. The rearrangement joins TRBV5-4 to TRBJ1-3; tentative D call: TRBD1 (5 bases). This TCR was recovered from a woman aged 55 to 70 with active or convalescent COVID-19. Sequencing was done on a sample of peripheral blood. CDR3 protein: CAGRTTDSGNTIYF. The DNA for the CDR3 is TGTGCCGGGAGGACTACAGACAGTGGAAACACCATATATTTT.